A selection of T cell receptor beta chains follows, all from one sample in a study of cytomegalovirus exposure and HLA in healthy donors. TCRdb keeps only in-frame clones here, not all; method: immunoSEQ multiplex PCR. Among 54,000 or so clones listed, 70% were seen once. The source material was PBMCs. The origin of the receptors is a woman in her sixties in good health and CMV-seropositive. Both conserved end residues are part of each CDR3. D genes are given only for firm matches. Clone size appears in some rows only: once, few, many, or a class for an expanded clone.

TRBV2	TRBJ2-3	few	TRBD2	CASSSLSGGATDTQYF	TGTGCCAGCAGCAGTCTTAGCGGGGGGGCCACAGATACGCAGTATTTT
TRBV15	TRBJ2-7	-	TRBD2	CATSQGTSYEQYF	TGTGCCACCAGCCAAGGGACTAGCTACGAGCAGTACTTC
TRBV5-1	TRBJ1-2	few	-	CASSLESVNYGYTF	TGCGCCAGCAGCTTGGAATCGGTCAACTATGGCTACACCTTC
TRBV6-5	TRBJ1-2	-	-	CASSLTGINGYTF	TGTGCCAGCAGTTTAACGGGGATTAATGGCTACACCTTC
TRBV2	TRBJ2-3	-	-	CASRSGVEDTQYF	TGTGCCTCTAGGTCGGGGGTAGAAGATACGCAGTATTTT
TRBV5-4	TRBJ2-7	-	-	CASSPEDGKYEQYF	TGTGCCAGCAGCCCCGAGGATGGTAAATACGAGCAGTACTTC
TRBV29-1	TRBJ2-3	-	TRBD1	CSVAGDRGSPDTQYF	TGCAGCGTTGCCGGAGACAGGGGATCCCCAGATACGCAGTATTTT
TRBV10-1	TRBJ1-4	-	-	CARQGNEKLFF	TGCGCCAGGCAGGGTAATGAAAAACTGTTTTTT
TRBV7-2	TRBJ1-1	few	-	CASSSRLHTEAFF	TGTGCCAGCAGCTCGAGACTGCACACTGAAGCTTTCTTT
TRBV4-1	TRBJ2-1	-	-	CASSPAGRYNEQFF	TGCGCCAGCAGCCCTGCAGGCAGGTACAATGAGCAGTTCTTC
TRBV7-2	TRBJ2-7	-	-	CASSLSGESSYEQYF	TGTGCCAGCAGCTTATCAGGCGAAAGCTCCTACGAGCAGTACTTC
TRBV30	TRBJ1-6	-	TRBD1	CARSGQGNSPLHF	TGTGCCCGTTCGGGACAGGGGAATTCACCCCTCCACTTT
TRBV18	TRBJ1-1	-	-	CASSRSLNTEAFF	TGTGCCAGCTCACGAAGCTTGAACACTGAAGCTTTCTTT
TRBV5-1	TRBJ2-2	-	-	CASSLKAGGELFF	TGCGCCAGCAGCTTAAAAGCGGGCGGGGAGCTGTTTTTT
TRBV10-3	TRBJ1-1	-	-	CAISEAGTAEAFF	TGTGCCATCAGTGAGGCAGGAACCGCTGAAGCTTTCTTT
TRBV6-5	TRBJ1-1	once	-	CASSYSVNTEAFF	TGTGCCAGCAGTTACAGCGTGAACACTGAAGCTTTCTTT
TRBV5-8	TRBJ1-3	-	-	CASTANGGLSGNTIYF	TGTGCCAGCACCGCGAACGGGGGTCTTTCTGGAAACACCATATATTTT
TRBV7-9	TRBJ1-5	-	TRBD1	CSSSLGRLTGTGNQPQHF	TGTTCCAGCAGCTTAGGGAGGCTGACAGGGACGGGCAATCAGCCCCAGCATTTT
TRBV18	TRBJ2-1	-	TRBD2	CASLVERGNNEQFF	TGTGCCAGTCTCGTCGAGCGGGGGAACAATGAGCAGTTCTTC
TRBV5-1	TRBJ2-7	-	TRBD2	CASSISGLAGAPYEQYF	TGCGCCAGCAGCATTTCGGGACTAGCGGGGGCCCCCTACGAGCAGTACTTC
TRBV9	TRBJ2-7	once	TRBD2	CASSVSTSGTDEQYF	TGTGCCAGCAGCGTAAGCACTAGCGGGACTGACGAGCAGTACTTC
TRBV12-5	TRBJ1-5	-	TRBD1	CASGLEQGGAGSQPQHF	TGTGCTAGTGGTTTGGAACAAGGGGGCGCGGGGAGTCAGCCCCAGCATTTT
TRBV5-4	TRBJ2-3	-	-	CASSLDSLDTDTQYF	TGTGCCAGCAGCTTGGATAGTCTAGACACAGATACGCAGTATTTT
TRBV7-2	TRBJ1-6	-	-	CASSLYNSPLHF	TGTGCCAGCAGCCTTTATAATTCACCCCTCCACTTT
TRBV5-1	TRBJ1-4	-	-	CASSLDRLELFF	TGCGCCAGCAGCTTGGACAGGCTTGAACTGTTTTTT
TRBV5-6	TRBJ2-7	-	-	CASSLPGQSYEQYF	TGTGCCAGCAGCCTCCCCGGACAGAGCTACGAGCAGTACTTC
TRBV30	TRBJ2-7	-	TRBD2	CALRAGGREQYF	TGTGCCCTTCGAGCGGGGGGGCGTGAGCAGTACTTC
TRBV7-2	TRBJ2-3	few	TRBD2	CASSLGFLAGGTDTQYF	TGTGCCAGCAGCTTAGGTTTCCTAGCGGGGGGCACAGATACGCAGTATTTT
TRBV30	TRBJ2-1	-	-	CAWSVWLNNEQFF	TGTGCCTGGAGTGTATGGCTGAACAATGAGCAGTTCTTC
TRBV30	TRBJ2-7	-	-	CAWSPGGAHEQYF	TGTGCCTGGAGTCCGGGGGGCGCGCACGAGCAGTACTTC
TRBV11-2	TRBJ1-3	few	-	CASSPLWGPSGNTIYF	TGTGCCAGCAGCCCCCTTTGGGGGCCCTCTGGAAACACCATATATTTT
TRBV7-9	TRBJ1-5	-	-	CASSSQEGQPQHF	TGTGCCAGCAGCTCCCAAGAGGGTCAACCCCAGCATTTT
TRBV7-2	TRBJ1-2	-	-	CASSPANRVSYGYTF	TGTGCCAGCAGCCCCGCCAACAGGGTGTCCTATGGCTACACCTTC
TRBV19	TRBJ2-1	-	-	CASSLGSPSYNEQFF	TGTGCCAGTAGCCTGGGCAGCCCTTCCTACAATGAGCAGTTCTTC
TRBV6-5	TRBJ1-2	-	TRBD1	CASRDPGQREYTF	TGTGCCAGCAGAGATCCGGGACAGAGGGAATACACCTTC
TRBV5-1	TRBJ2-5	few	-	CASTFLRLDQRPVALYQETQYF	TGCGCCAGCACCTTCCTCCGACTAGACCAGAGGCCCGTCGCCCTGTACCAAGAGACCCAGTACTTC
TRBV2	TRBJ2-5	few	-	CATGPQETQYF	TGTGCCACTGGGCCCCAAGAGACCCAGTACTTC
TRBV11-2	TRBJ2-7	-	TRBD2	CASSSEGHSGNEQYF	TGTGCCAGCAGCTCCGAGGGCCACAGCGGGAACGAGCAGTACTTC
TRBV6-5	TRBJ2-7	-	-	CASSQQVYEQYF	TGTGCCAGCAGCCAACAGGTTTACGAGCAGTACTTC
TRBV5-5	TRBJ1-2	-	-	CASSLAPDTNYGYTF	TGTGCCAGCAGCTTGGCTCCAGATACTAACTATGGCTACACCTTC
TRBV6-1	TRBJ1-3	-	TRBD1	CASIGTGSSGNTIYF	TGTGCCAGCATTGGGACAGGGAGCTCTGGAAACACCATATATTTT
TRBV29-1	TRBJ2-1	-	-	CSVVPVSYNEQFF	TGCAGCGTTGTCCCAGTTTCCTACAATGAGCAGTTCTTC
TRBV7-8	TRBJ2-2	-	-	CASSLDTGYTGELFF	TGTGCCAGCAGCTTAGATACCGGGTACACCGGGGAGCTGTTTTTT
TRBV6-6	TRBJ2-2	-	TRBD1	CASSPPGQGNTGELFF	TGTGCCAGCAGTCCCCCGGGACAGGGAAACACCGGGGAGCTGTTTTTT
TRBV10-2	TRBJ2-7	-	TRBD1	CASRNPGQGTYEQYF	TGCGCCAGCAGGAACCCGGGACAGGGGACCTACGAGCAGTACTTC
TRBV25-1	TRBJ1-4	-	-	CASSEGAANEKLFF	TGTGCCAGCAGTGAAGGGGCAGCTAATGAAAAACTGTTTTTT
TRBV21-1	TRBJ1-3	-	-	CASRNESSGNTIYF	TGTGCCAGCAGGAATGAGAGCTCTGGAAACACCATATATTTT
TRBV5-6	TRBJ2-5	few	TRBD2	CASSPGREGIWSQYF	TGTGCCAGCAGCCCGGGCAGGGAGGGGATATGGTCCCAGTACTTC
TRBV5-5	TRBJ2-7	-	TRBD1	CASSLDRGGQYF	TGTGCCAGCAGCTTGGACAGGGGCGGGCAGTACTTC
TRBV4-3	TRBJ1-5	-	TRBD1	CASSQGTGGGVSNQPQHF	TGCGCCAGCAGCCAGGGGACAGGGGGAGGTGTGAGCAATCAGCCCCAGCATTTT
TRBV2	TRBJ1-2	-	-	CASSEEGNYGYTF	TGTGCCAGCAGTGAGGAGGGGAACTATGGCTACACCTTC
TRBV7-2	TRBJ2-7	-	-	CASSLDSLYSYEQYF	TGTGCCAGCAGCTTAGACAGCCTCTACTCCTACGAGCAGTACTTC
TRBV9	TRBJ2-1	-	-	CASSPPKSAASSYNEQFF	TGTGCCAGCAGCCCCCCCAAGAGCGCGGCTAGCTCCTACAATGAGCAGTTCTTC
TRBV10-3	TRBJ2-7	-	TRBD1	CAISPGQGSSYEQYF	TGTGCCATCAGCCCGGGACAGGGATCATCCTACGAGCAGTACTTC
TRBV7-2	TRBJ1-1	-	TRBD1	CASSLTGGTEAFF	TGTGCCAGCAGCTTGACAGGGGGCACTGAAGCTTTCTTT